This TCR beta chain was recorded in a study of control samples from healthy donors and cancer patients. Assay: immunoSEQ multiplex PCR; the TCRdb copy retains only in-frame clones and omits some. Among about 130,000 clones listed, about 94% were seen once. Trimming removed 5 bases at V and 6 bases at J, with 11 bases between. The germline CDR1 and CDR2 sequences are LNHDA and SQIVND (reference sequence). CDR3 length: 14 amino acids. The chain links TRBV19 to TRBJ1-6; D is unclear. The source material was PBMCs. This TCR derives from a man in his sixties with colorectal cancer. CDR3 in amino acids: CASSPDGVNSPLHF. The CDR3 DNA is TGTGCCAGTAGTCCCGACGGGGTTAATTCACCCCTCCACTTT. Together with reference TRBV19 and TRBJ1-6, the CDR3 gives the full variable domain: DGGITQSPKYLFRKEGQNVTLSCEQNLNHDAMYWYRQDPGQGLRLIYYSQIVNDFQKGDIAEGYSVSREKKESFPLTVTSAQKNPTAFYLCASSPDGVNSPLHFGNGTRLTVT.